This is a list of T cell receptor beta chains from one sample in a study of STAT5B mutations in CD4+ large granular lymphocyte leukemia. Using immunoSEQ multiplex PCR, the repertoire was profiled, and TCRdb retains in-frame clones only, with some absent. The table records tens of thousands of clones, roughly 79% of them present only once. Sequences were obtained from CD4+ T cells from blood buffy coats. Receptors originate from a human donor in good health. Both conserved end residues are part of each CDR3. The order of the fields is clone size, J gene, D gene, V gene, CDR3 protein, CDR3 DNA. The D gene is left open where the match is weak. Expanded clones are given a class, and other clones once, few, many or no size at all.

- TRBJ2-2 - TRBV6-1 CASSPRRVGEGELFF TGTGCCAGCAGTCCCCGCCGGGTCGGAGAAGGGGAGCTGTTTTTT
- TRBJ2-2 TRBD2 TRBV7-8 CASSFASGDSNTGELFF TGTGCCAGCAGCTTTGCGAGCGGGGACTCGAACACCGGGGAGCTGTTTTTT
- TRBJ2-6 - TRBV18 CASSPFYGDSGANVLTF TGTGCCAGCTCACCTTTTTACGGAGACTCTGGGGCCAACGTCCTGACTTTC
- TRBJ2-3 - TRBV7-8 CASSFSGITSTDTQYF TGTGCCAGCAGCTTCTCAGGGATTACTAGCACAGATACGCAGTATTTT
- TRBJ2-1 TRBD2 TRBV6-1 CASSRGLAGKFF TGTGCCAGCAGTCGGGGACTAGCGGGAAAGTTCTTC
- TRBJ2-1 - TRBV5-5 CASSPPGNSPYNEQFF TGTGCCAGCAGCCCGCCGGGAAACTCACCCTACAATGAGCAGTTCTTC
- TRBJ1-1 - TRBV6-1 CASSERRHITSNTEAFF TGTGCCAGCAGTGAACGGAGGCACATTACCTCGAACACTGAAGCTTTCTTT
- TRBJ2-1 TRBD2 TRBV2 CASSPGTTSYNEQFF TGTGCCAGCAGTCCCGGGACTACCTCCTACAATGAGCAGTTCTTC
once TRBJ2-2 - TRBV19 CASSQGLLNTGELFF TGTGCCAGTAGTCAAGGACTATTGAACACCGGGGAGCTGTTTTTT
- TRBJ2-3 TRBD1 TRBV19 CASSRQGAKDTQYF TGTGCCAGTAGTAGACAGGGGGCTAAAGATACGCAGTATTTT
few TRBJ1-5 - TRBV27 CASSSGQINQPQHF TGTGCCAGCAGTTCCGGACAGATTAATCAGCCCCAGCATTTT
- TRBJ2-7 TRBD1 TRBV30 CAWSGGQGSTYEQYF TGTGCCTGGAGTGGGGGACAGGGTAGTACCTACGAGCAGTACTTC
- TRBJ2-5 TRBD1 TRBV4-1 CASSQILTGFPETQYF TGCGCCAGCAGCCAGATTTTGACAGGGTTCCCAGAGACCCAGTACTTC
- TRBJ2-1 - TRBV19 CASSIGGYDEQFF TGTGCCAGTAGTATAGGAGGGTACGATGAGCAGTTCTTC
- TRBJ2-1 - TRBV7-2 CASSYRLRNEQFF TGTGCCAGCAGCTACCGCTTGAGGAATGAGCAGTTCTTC
- TRBJ1-2 - TRBV7-6 CASSLSGTSTASYTF TGTGCCAGCAGCTTAAGCGGGACAAGTACGGCTAGCTACACCTTC
- TRBJ2-3 TRBD2 TRBV28 CASSLFLAGGPGTQYF TGTGCCAGCAGTCTCTTCCTAGCGGGGGGGCCGGGTACGCAGTATTTT
- TRBJ2-5 - TRBV19 CASSIGQGTPAAQYF TGTGCCAGTAGTATAGGCCAGGGGACGCCAGCGGCCCAGTACTTC
- TRBJ2-1 TRBD1 TRBV5-1 CASSRQGILNEQFF TGCGCCAGCAGCCGACAGGGTATCCTCAATGAGCAGTTCTTC
- TRBJ2-7 - TRBV5-4 CASSLVAGYEQYF TGTGCCAGCAGCTTGGTGGCTGGCTACGAGCAGTACTTC
- TRBJ2-3 - TRBV7-8 CASSPRTNTDTQYF TGTGCCAGCAGCCCCCGGACTAACACAGATACGCAGTATTTT
- TRBJ2-3 TRBD2 TRBV27 CASSLRGVSTDTQYF TGTGCCAGCAGTTTACGGGGGGTCAGCACAGATACGCAGTATTTT
- TRBJ1-2 - TRBV29-1 CSAETGGYTF TGCAGCGCAGAGACTGGGGGCTACACCTTC
- TRBJ2-1 - TRBV7-3 CASTQNRDSYNEQFF TGTGCCAGCACCCAAAACCGGGACTCCTACAATGAGCAGTTCTTC
- TRBJ2-3 - TRBV7-3 CASSSTEMTDTQYF TGTGCCAGCAGCTCCACGGAGATGACAGATACGCAGTATTTT
- TRBJ2-3 - TRBV15 CATSFLSGVGDTQYF TGTGCCACCAGCTTTCTCTCGGGTGTAGGAGATACGCAGTATTTT
- TRBJ2-1 TRBD2 TRBV30 CAWTGSSGGYNEQFF TGTGCCTGGACGGGGTCTAGCGGGGGGTACAATGAGCAGTTCTTC
- TRBJ2-2 - TRBV7-6 CASSPRGDYTGELFF TGTGCCAGCAGCCCCAGGGGGGATTACACCGGGGAGCTGTTTTTT
- TRBJ2-7 - TRBV28 CASSRGRGFGEQYF TGTGCCAGCAGTAGGGGAAGGGGGTTCGGAGAGCAGTACTTC
- TRBJ1-4 TRBD1 TRBV6-1 CASSKDRVAGEKLFF TGTGCCAGCAGTAAAGACAGGGTGGCCGGTGAAAAACTGTTTTTT
few TRBJ1-2 - TRBV13 CASSLGPGNYGYTF TGTGCCAGCAGCTTAGGGCCAGGGAACTATGGCTACACCTTC
- TRBJ2-2 - TRBV7-3 CASSHYTGELFF TGTGCCAGCAGCCACTACACCGGGGAGCTGTTTTTT
- TRBJ2-3 TRBD2 TRBV11-3 CASSFAGTSGISATDTQYF TGTGCCAGCAGCTTTGCCGGGACTAGCGGGATCTCGGCCACAGATACGCAGTATTTT
once TRBJ2-5 - TRBV5-1 CASSPGQVETQYF TGCGCCAGCAGCCCGGGGCAGGTGGAGACCCAGTACTTC
- TRBJ2-5 - TRBV5-1 CASSLVGRQETQYF TGCGCCAGCAGCTTGGTAGGGCGGCAAGAGACCCAGTACTTC
- TRBJ2-3 - TRBV7-3 CASSLWGGSSTDTQYF TGTGCCAGCAGCTTATGGGGCGGGTCTAGCACAGATACGCAGTATTTT
- TRBJ1-4 - TRBV28 CASSFPPDGVMRKLFF TGTGCCAGCAGTTTCCCCCCGGACGGAGTAATGAGGAAACTGTTTTTT
- TRBJ2-3 - TRBV7-9 CASSFPPGIGADTQYF TGTGCCAGCAGCTTTCCCCCGGGTATAGGTGCAGATACGCAGTATTTT
few TRBJ1-2 - TRBV5-1 CASSSYNFSFSPPRSVYNTF TGCGCCAGCAGCTCTTATAACTTCAGTTTTAGCCCTCCCCGGAGCGTATACAACACCTTC
- TRBJ2-1 - TRBV7-2 CASSLALPPSYEQFF TGTGCCAGCAGCTTAGCGCTTCCACCGAGCTATGAGCAGTTCTTC
- TRBJ2-6 - TRBV27 CASSSIPGSSGANVLTF TGTGCCAGCAGTTCAATACCAGGGTCCTCTGGGGCCAACGTCCTGACTTTC
- TRBJ2-7 - TRBV7-2 CASSLVYQTYEQYF TGTGCCAGCAGCTTAGTATACCAAACCTACGAGCAGTACTTC
once TRBJ2-1 - TRBV28 CASSHLAGDAYNEQFF TGTGCCAGCAGTCACCTAGCCGGGGACGCCTACAATGAGCAGTTCTTC
- TRBJ2-1 TRBD1 TRBV2 CASNSGTGNEQFF TGTGCCAGCAATTCGGGGACAGGGAATGAGCAGTTCTTC
- TRBJ1-2 - TRBV19 CASSPGQKYGYTF TGTGCCAGTAGCCCCGGGCAGAAGTATGGCTACACCTTC
- TRBJ2-2 - TRBV5-4 CASSLGRSTGELFF TGTGCCAGCAGCTTGGGGCGGAGCACCGGGGAGCTGTTTTTT
- TRBJ1-6 - TRBV28 CASSTGGRNNSPLHF TGTGCCAGCAGTACGGGAGGACGGAATAATTCACCCCTCCACTTT
- TRBJ1-2 - TRBV11-2 CASSLAWGNYGYTF TGTGCCAGCAGCTTGGCTTGGGGTAACTATGGCTACACCTTC
- TRBJ1-1 - TRBV6-6 CASSSSPGITEAFF TGTGCCAGCAGTTCTTCCCCAGGGATCACTGAAGCTTTCTTT
- TRBJ2-3 - TRBV5-6 CASNLVGQPTDTQYF TGTGCCAGCAACCTTGTCGGACAGCCCACAGATACGCAGTATTTT
- TRBJ2-3 TRBD1 TRBV27 CASSSPGTASTDTQYF TGTGCCAGCAGTTCGCCCGGGACAGCTAGCACAGATACGCAGTATTTT
- TRBJ2-1 TRBD2 TRBV7-2 CASRGLAGSYNEQFF TGTGCCAGCAGGGGACTAGCGGGATCCTACAATGAGCAGTTCTTC
few TRBJ2-5 - TRBV19 CASSMGQSQETQYF TGTGCCAGTAGTATGGGTCAATCGCAAGAGACCCAGTACTTC
- TRBJ2-3 - TRBV12-5 CASGVGEDTQYF TGTGCTAGTGGCGTAGGGGAAGATACGCAGTATTTT
- TRBJ1-5 - TRBV6-1 CATTGQHRSNQPQHF TGTGCCACGACAGGACAGCACCGGAGCAATCAGCCCCAGCATTTT